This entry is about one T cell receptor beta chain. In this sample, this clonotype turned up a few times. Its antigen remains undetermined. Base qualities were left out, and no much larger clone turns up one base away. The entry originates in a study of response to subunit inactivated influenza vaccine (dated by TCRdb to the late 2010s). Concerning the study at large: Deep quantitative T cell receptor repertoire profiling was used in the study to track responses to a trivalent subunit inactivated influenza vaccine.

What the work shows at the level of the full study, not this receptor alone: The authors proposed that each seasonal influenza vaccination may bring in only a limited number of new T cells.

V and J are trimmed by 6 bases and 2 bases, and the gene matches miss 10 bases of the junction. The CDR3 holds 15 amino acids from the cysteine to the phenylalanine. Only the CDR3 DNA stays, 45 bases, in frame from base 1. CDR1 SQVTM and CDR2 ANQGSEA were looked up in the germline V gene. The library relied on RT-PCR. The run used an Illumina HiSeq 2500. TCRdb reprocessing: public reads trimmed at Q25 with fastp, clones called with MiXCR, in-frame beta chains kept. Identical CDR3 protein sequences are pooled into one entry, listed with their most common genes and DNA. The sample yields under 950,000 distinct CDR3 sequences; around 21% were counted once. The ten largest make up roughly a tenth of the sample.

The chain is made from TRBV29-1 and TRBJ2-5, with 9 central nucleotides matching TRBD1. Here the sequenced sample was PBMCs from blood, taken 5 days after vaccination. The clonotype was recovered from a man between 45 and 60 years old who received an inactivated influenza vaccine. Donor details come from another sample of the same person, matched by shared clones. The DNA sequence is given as TGCAGCGTCCGACGAGGGACAGGGCGTCAAGAGACCCAGTACTTC. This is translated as CSVRRGTGRQETQYF. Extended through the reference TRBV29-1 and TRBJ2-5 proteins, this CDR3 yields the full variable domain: SAVISQKPSRDICQRGTSLTIQCQVDSQVTMMFWYRQQPGQSLTLIATANQGSEATYESGFVIDKFPISRPNLTFSTLTVSNMSPEDSSIYLCSVRRGTGRQETQYFGPGTRLLVL.